The 12 T cell receptor beta chains given below trace back to one sample, sequenced in a study of T cells in localized non-small cell lung cancer. Measured with immunoSEQ multiplex PCR; TCRdb has only the in-frame clones, and not every one. The profile covers a few thousand clones, with roughly 20% appearing a single time and approximately 21% taken by the ten largest. The specimen comprised lung tumor tissue, sampled before any cancer treatment. The receptors were gathered from an older male donor with stage II lung adenocarcinoma.

The V call is TRBV6-7, the J call TRBJ2-7; D is unclear. TRBV6-7 is sorted into the ORF group, with uncertain function. This CDR3 region has 11 residues. Trimming took off 5 bases at V and 2 bases at J, with 4 bases between the two ends. The CDR3 sequence: CASSTPYEQYF. Here the CDR3 DNA reads TGTGCCAGCAGTACGCCCTACGAGCAGTACTTC.

The chain employs TRBV29-1 and TRBJ1-2, with D tentatively TRBD1 (6 bases). The CDR3 loop spans 13 amino acids. Between the trimmed V and J ends, which lost 4 bases and 3 bases, there was a span of 12 bases. CDR1 is SQVTM, CDR2 ANQGSEA, per germline. In DNA form, the CDR3 reads TGCAGCGTTGCAGGGGCAGGAGACTATGGCTACACCTTC. Protein sequence: CSVAGAGDYGYTF. The entire variable domain, with the rest obtained from reference TRBV29-1 and TRBJ1-2, is as follows: SAVISQKPSRDICQRGTSLTIQCQVDSQVTMMFWYRQQPGQSLTLIATANQGSEATYESGFVIDKFPISRPNLTFSTLTVSNMSPEDSSIYLCSVAGAGDYGYTFGSGTRLTVV.

The chain recombines TRBV11-3 with TRBJ1-1; D is possibly TRBD1 (5 bases). The V and J ends lost 3 bases and 2 bases respectively, with 16 bases between them. The CDR3 contains 16 residues. Per germline, CDR1 SGHNT and CDR2 YENEEA. CDR3 coding DNA: TGTGCCAGCAGCTTCGGCGCAGGGCTACTCAACACTGAAGCTTTCTTT. Translated, it gives CASSFGAGLLNTEAFF.

This clone is classed as medium-sized (0.01 to 0.1%). This chain connects TRBV7-2 to TRBJ2-1, with 10 bases aligning to TRBD2. The V gene end was trimmed by 8 bases and the J gene end by 6 bases; junction bases not matched to a gene: 4. The germline gives CDR1 SGHTA, CDR2 FQGNSA. This CDR3 region has 13 residues. The CDR3: CASQSGGGNEQFF. CDR3 in DNA: TGTGCCAGCCAGAGCGGGGGGGGCAATGAGCAGTTCTTC.

By sample fraction, this clone is hyperexpanded (1% or more). CDR3 amino acids: CAWSVGGNTEAFF. The CDR3 nucleotides read TGTGCCTGGAGTGTAGGAGGGAACACTGAAGCTTTCTTT. V and J are TRBV30 and TRBJ1-1; D is unclear. CDR1 is GTSNPN and CDR2 is SVGIG in the germline V gene (reference sequence). Trimming pared 0 bases from V and 1 base from J, leaving 6 bases between. This CDR3 contains 13 residues.

This clone was seen a few times. The J gene is TRBJ2-5, the V gene TRBV11-3, with D perhaps matching TRBD1 (6 bases). Trimming cost V 3 bases and J 2 bases, with 13 bases left between them. The CDR3 totals 15 residues. The germline gives CDR1 SGHNT, CDR2 YENEEA. The CDR3 here is CASSLGAGTQETQYF. CDR3 bases: TGTGCCAGCAGCTTGGGGGCCGGGACGCAAGAGACCCAGTACTTC. The full variable domain, rest sourced from reference TRBV11-3 and TRBJ2-5, is EAGVVQSPRYKIIEKKQPVAFWCNPISGHNTLYWYLQNLGQGPELLIRYENEEAVDDSQLPKDRFSAERLKGVDSTLKIQPAELGDSAVYLCASSLGAGTQETQYFGPGTRLLVL.

This clone was detected only a few times. This rearrangement joins TRBV7-4 to TRBJ1-2; a weak D match, TRBD1 (5 bases). The V gene's germline CDR1 is SGHVT and CDR2 SQSDAQ. This CDR3 is 13 amino acids long. Trimming took 4 bases from V and 4 from J, leaving 10 bases between them. CDR3 sequence (DNA): TGTGCCAGCAGCTCCGGGACGGCCTATGGCTACACCTTC. This gives the protein CASSSGTAYGYTF.

CDR3 in DNA: TGTGCCAGCAGTGGGGAGCGGGGGGGCACAGATACGCAGTATTTT. Its protein product is CASSGERGGTDTQYF. The rearrangement uses TRBV11-3 and TRBJ2-3, with TRBD2 matching over 9 bases. After removal of 6 bases from V and 1 base from J, the junction contained 5 bases not matched to a gene. This CDR3 spans 15 amino acids. Germline V gene lookup returns CDR1 SGHNT and CDR2 YENEEA.

The chain employs TRBV11-3 and TRBJ2-4; weak D call: TRBD1 (6 bases). The CDR3 loop spans 16 amino acids. V was trimmed by 4 bases and J by 0 bases, leaving 13 bases between them. The germline CDR1 and CDR2 sequences are SGHNT and YENEEA. The CDR3 region has the DNA TGTGCCAGCAGCTATGGGGGCGCAGTAGCCAAAAACATTCAGTACTTC. This encodes CASSYGGAVAKNIQYF.

By proportion, this clone is medium-sized (0.01 to 0.1%). The CDR3 spells CASSLRGQGTYEQYF. CDR3 in DNA: TGTGCCAGCAGCTTGCGGGGACAGGGAACCTACGAGCAGTACTTC. The genes are TRBV11-3 and TRBJ2-7; 9 positions match TRBD1. The CDR3 has 15 amino acids. Trimming cost V 3 bases and J 2 bases; bases outside gene matches: 5. Germline-derived CDR1 and CDR2 are SGHNT and YENEEA.

The J gene is TRBJ1-1, the V gene TRBV6-8; unclear D gene. V lost 2 bases and J 1 base, leaving 5 bases between the germline ends. Germline CDR1 MNHGY, CDR2 SAAAGT. This CDR3 has 13 amino acids. Written as DNA, the CDR3 is TGTGCCAGCAGTTACCTCTCGAACACTGAAGCTTTCTTT. Its translation is CASSYLSNTEAFF.

CDR3 sequence reads: CASSISRVQETQYF. CDR3 DNA sequence: TGTGCCAGTAGTATCAGCAGGGTCCAAGAGACCCAGTACTTC. V gene TRBV19 combines with J gene TRBJ2-5, with a tentative D call TRBD1 (5 bases). The germline gives CDR1 LNHDA, CDR2 SQIVND (reference sequence). V dropped 3 bases and J dropped 1 base, with 9 bases sitting between them. The CDR3 is 14 residues long.